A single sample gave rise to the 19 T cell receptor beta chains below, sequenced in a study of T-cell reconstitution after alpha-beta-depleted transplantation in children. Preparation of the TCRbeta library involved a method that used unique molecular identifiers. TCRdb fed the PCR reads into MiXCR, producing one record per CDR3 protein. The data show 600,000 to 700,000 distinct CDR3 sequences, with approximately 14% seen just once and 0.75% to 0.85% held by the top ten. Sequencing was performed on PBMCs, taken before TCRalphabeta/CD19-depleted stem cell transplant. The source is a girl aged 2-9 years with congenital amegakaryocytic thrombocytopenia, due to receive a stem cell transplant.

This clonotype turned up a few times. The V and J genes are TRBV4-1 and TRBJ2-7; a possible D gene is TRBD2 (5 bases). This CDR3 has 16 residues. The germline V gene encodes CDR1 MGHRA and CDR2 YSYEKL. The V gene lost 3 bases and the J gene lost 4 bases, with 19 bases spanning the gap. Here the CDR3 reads CASSHVTGDSQYEQYF. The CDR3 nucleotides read TGCGCCAGCAGCCACGTAACCGGGGATAGCCAATACGAGCAGTACTTC.

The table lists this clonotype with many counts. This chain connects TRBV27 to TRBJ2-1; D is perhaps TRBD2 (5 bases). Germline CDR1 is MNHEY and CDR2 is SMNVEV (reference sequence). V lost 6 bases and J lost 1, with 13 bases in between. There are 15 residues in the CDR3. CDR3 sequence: CASSQTPGSYNEQFF. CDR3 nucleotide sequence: TGTGCCAGCAGCCAGACTCCGGGATCCTACAATGAGCAGTTCTTC.

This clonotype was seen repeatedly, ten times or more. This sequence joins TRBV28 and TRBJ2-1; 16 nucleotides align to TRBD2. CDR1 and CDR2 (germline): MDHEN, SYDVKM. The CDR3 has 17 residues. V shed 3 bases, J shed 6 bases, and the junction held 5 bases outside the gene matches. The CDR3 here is CASSLGLAGGKPNEQFF. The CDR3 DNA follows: TGTGCCAGCAGTTTGGGACTAGCGGGAGGGAAACCCAATGAGCAGTTCTTC. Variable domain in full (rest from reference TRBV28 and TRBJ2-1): DVKVTQSSRYLVKRTGEKVFLECVQDMDHENMFWYRQDPGLGLRLIYFSYDVKMKEKGDIPEGYSVSREKKERFSLILESASTNQTSMYLCASSLGLAGGKPNEQFFGPGTRLTVL.

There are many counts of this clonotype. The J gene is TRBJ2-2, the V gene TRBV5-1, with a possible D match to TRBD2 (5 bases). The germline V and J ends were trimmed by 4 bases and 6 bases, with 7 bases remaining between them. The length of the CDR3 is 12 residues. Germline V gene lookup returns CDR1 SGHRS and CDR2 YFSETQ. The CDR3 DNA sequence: TGCGCCAGCAGCAAGAGGGCCGGGGAGCTGTTTTTT. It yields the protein CASSKRAGELFF.

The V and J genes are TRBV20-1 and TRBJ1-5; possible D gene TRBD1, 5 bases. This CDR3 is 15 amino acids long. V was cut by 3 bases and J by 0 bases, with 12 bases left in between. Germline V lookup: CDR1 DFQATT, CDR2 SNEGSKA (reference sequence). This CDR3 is CSARRQNPSNQPQHF. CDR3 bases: TGCAGTGCTAGGAGACAGAACCCTAGCAATCAGCCCCAGCATTTT.

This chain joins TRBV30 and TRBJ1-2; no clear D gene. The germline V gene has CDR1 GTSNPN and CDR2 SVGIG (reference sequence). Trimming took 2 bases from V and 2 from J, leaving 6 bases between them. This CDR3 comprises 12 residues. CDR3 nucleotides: TGTGCCTGGAGTCCGGGAAACTATGGCTACACCTTC. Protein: CAWSPGNYGYTF.

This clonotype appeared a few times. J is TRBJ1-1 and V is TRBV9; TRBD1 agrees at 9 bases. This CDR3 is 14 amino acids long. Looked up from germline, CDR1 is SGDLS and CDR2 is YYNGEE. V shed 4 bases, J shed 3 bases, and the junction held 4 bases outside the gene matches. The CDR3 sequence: CASSIRDRDTEAFF. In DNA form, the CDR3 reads TGTGCCAGCAGCATCCGGGACAGGGACACTGAAGCTTTCTTT.

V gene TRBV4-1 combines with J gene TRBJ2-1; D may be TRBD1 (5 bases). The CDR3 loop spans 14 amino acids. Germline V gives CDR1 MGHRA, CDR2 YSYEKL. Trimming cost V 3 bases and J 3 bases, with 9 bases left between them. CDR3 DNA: TGCGCCAGCAGCCATAGGACAAACTACAATGAGCAGTTCTTC. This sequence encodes CASSHRTNYNEQFF.

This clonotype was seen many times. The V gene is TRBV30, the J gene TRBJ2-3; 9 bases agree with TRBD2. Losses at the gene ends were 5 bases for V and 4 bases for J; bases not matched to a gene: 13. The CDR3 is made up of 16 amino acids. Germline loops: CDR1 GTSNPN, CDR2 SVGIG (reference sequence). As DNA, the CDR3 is TGTGCCTGGGGCCCCGGGTTAGCGGGAGTGTCAGATACGCAGTATTTT. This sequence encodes CAWGPGLAGVSDTQYF.

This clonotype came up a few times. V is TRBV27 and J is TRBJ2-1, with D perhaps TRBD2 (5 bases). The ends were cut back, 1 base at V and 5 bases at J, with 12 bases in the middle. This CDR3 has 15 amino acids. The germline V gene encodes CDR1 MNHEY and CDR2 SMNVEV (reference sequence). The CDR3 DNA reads TGTGCCAGCAGTTTATGGCTAGCCCGGAACAATGAGCAGTTCTTC. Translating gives CASSLWLARNNEQFF.

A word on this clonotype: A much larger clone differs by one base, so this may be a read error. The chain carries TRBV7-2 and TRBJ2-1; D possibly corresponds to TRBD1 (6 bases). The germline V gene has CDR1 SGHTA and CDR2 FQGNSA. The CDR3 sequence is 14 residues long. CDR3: CACSLIRGYNEQFF. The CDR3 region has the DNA TGTGCCTGCAGCTTAATCAGGGGCTACAATGAGCAGTTCTTC.

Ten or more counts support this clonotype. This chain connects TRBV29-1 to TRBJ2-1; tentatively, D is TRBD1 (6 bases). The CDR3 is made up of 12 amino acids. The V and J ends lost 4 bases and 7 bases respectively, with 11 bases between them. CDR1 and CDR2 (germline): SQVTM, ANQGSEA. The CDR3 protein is CSVAEGGNEQFF. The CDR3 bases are TGCAGCGTTGCTGAAGGGGGAAATGAGCAGTTCTTC.

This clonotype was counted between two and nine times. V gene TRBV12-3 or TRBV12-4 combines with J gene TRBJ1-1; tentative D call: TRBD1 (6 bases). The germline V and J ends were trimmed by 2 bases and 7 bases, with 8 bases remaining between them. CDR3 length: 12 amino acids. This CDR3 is CASSLFRGEAFF. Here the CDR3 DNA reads TGTGCCAGCAGTTTATTCAGGGGTGAAGCTTTCTTT.

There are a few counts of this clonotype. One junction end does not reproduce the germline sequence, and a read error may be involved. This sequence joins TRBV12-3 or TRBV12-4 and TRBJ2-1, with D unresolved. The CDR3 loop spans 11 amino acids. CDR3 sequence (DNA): TGTGCCAGCAGTTTAGCGGGCCAAAAGGTCTTC. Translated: CASSLAGQKVF.

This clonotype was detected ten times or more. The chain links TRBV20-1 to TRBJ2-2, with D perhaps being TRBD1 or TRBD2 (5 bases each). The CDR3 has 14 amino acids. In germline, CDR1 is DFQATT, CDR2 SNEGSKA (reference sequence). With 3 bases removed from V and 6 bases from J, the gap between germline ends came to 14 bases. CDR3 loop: CSARPGPAAGELFF. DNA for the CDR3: TGCAGTGCTAGGCCGGGGCCGGCAGCCGGGGAGCTGTTTTTT.

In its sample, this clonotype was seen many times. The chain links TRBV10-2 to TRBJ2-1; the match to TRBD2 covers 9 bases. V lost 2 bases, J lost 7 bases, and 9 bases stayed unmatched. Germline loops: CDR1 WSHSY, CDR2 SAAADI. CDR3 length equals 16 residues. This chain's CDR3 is CASSEKWASGTNEQFF. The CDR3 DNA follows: TGCGCCAGCAGTGAGAAATGGGCTAGCGGGACAAATGAGCAGTTCTTC.

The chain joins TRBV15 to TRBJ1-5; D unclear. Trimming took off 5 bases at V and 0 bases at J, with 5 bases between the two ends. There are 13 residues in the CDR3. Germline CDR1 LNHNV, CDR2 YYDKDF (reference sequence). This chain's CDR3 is CATSRNSNQPQHF. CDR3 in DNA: TGTGCCACCAGCCGTAATAGCAATCAGCCCCAGCATTTT.

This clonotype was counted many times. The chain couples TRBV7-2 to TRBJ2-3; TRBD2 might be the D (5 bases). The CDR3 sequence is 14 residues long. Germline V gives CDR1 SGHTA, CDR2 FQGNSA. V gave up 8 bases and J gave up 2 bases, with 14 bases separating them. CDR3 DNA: TGTGCCAGCTCTGAAGCGGTTCTCACAGATACGCAGTATTTT. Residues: CASSEAVLTDTQYF.

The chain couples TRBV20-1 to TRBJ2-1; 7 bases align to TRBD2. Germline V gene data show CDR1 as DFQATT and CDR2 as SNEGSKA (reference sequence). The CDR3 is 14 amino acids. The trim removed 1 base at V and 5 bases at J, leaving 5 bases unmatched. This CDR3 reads CSARGTGGNNEQFF. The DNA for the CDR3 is TGCAGTGCTAGAGGCACGGGAGGCAACAATGAGCAGTTCTTC.